This entry is about one T cell receptor beta chain. This record belongs to a study of T cells expressing NK-cell markers. TCRdb reworked the 5' RACE reads into one entry per CDR3 protein, no DNA. The repertoire table contains about 160,000 distinct CDR3 sequences. The CDR3 consists of 14 residues. CDR1 and CDR2 from the germline V gene are SGHTA and FQGNSA. The TCR comes from a woman between 18 and 75 years old in good health. V is TRBV7-2 and J is TRBJ2-3; no DNA is available, so the TRBD1 call from TCRdb remains unchecked. Material: blood T cells: a sorted CD56 or NKG2C T cell subset, CD4+ or CD8+ T cells, or bulk PBMC T cells (not recorded which). Here the CDR3 reads CASSQGLSGDTQYF.